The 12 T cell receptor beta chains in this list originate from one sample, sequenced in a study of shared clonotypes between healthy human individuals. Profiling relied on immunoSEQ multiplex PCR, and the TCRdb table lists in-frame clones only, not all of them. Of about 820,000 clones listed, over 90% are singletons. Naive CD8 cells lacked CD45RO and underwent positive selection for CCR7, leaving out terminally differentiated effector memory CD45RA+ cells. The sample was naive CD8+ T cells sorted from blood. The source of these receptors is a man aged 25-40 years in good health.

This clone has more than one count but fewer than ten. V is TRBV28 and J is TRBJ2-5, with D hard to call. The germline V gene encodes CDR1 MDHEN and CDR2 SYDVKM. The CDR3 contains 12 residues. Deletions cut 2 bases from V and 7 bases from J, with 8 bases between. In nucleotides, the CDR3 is TGTGCCAGCAGTTTACGCCTAAGGACCCAGTACTTC. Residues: CASSLRLRTQYF.

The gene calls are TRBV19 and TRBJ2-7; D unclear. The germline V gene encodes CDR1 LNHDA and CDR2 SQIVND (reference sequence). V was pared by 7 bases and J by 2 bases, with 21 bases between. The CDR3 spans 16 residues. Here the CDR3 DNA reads TGTGCCAGTACCTACCGAGTGGAAATCCCTACCTACGAGCAGTACTTC. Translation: CASTYRVEIPTYEQYF.

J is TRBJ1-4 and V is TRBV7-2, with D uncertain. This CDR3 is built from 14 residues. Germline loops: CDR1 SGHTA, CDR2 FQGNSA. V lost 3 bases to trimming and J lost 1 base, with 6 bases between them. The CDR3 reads CASSFRQTNEKLFF. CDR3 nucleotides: TGTGCCAGCAGCTTTCGCCAAACTAATGAAAAACTGTTTTTT.

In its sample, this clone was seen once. For the CDR3, the DNA is TGTGCCAGCAGTCAAAGACCGACCTACGAGCAGTACTTC. Translated, it gives CASSQRPTYEQYF. The J gene is TRBJ2-7, the V gene TRBV27; D not certain. In germline, CDR1 is MNHEY, CDR2 SMNVEV (reference sequence). The CDR3 is 13 residues long. Trimming took 5 bases from V and 2 from J, leaving 10 bases between them.

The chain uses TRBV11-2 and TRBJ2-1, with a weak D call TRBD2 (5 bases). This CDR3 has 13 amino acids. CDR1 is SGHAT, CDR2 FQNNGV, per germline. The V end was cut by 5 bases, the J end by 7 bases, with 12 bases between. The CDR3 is CASSRVTGNEQFF. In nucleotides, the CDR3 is TGTGCCAGCAGCCGCGTAACGGGGAATGAGCAGTTCTTC.

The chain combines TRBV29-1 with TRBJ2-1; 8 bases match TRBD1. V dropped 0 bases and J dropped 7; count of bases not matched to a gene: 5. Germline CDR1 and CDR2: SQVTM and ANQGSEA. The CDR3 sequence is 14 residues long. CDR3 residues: CSVEDLTGENEQFF. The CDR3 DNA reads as TGCAGCGTTGAAGATCTGACAGGGGAGAATGAGCAGTTCTTC.

The DNA for the CDR3 is TGCGCCAGCACAGGCTCTAGGAGCTCCTACGAGCAGTACTTC. This encodes CASTGSRSSYEQYF. The chain uses TRBV10-2 and TRBJ2-7; D not certain. Looked up from germline, CDR1 is WSHSY and CDR2 is SAAADI. The CDR3 sequence is 14 residues long. V lost 7 bases and J 0 bases, leaving 13 bases between the germline ends.

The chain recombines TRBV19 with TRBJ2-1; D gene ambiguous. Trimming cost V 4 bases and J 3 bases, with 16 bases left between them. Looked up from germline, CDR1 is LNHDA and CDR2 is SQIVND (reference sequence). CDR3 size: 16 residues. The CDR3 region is CASSTLRSYFYNEQFF. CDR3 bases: TGTGCCAGTAGTACTTTACGGAGCTACTTCTACAATGAGCAGTTCTTC.

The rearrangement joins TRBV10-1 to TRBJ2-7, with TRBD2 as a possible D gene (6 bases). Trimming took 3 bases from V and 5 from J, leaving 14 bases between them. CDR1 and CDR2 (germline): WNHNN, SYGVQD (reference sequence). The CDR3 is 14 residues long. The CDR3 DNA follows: TGCGCCAGCAGTGATTCACGGGAGTGGGACGAGCAGTACTTC. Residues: CASSDSREWDEQYF.

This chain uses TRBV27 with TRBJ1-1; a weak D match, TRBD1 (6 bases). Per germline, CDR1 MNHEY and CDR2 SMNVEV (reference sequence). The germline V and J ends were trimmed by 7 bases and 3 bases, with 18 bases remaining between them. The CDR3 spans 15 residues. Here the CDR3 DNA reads TGTGCCAGCAAGGGTTCGGGGGCATTTCACACTGAAGCTTTCTTT. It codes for CASKGSGAFHTEAFF.

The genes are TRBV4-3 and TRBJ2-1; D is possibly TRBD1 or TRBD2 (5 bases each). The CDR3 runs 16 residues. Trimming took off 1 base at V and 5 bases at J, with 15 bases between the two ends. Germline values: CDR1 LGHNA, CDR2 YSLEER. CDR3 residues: CASSQVSRGANNEQFF. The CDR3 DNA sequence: TGCGCCAGCAGCCAAGTAAGTCGGGGCGCGAACAATGAGCAGTTCTTC.

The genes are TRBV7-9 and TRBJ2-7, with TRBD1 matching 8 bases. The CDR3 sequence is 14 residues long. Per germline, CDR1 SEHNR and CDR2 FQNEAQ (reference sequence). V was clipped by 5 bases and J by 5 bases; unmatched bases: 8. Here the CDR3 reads CASSPRTGHDEQYF. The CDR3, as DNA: TGTGCCAGCAGCCCGCGGACAGGGCACGACGAGCAGTACTTC.